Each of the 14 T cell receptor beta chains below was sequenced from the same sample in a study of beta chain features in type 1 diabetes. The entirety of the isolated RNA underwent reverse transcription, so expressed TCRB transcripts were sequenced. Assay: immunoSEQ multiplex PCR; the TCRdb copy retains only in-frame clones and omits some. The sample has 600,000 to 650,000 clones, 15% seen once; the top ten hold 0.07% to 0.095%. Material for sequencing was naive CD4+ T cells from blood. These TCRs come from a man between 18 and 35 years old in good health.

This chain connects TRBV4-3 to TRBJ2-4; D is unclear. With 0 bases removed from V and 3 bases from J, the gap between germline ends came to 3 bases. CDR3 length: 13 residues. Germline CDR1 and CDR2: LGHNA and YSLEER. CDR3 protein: CASSQEDKNIQYF. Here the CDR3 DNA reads TGCGCCAGCAGCCAAGAAGACAAAAACATTCAGTACTTC.

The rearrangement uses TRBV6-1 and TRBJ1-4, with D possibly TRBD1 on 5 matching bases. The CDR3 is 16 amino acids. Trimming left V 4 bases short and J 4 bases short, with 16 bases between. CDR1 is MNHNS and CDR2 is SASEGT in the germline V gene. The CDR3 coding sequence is TGTGCCAGCAGTGTCTGGAGAGGGGATGTTAATGAAAAACTGTTTTTT. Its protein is CASSVWRGDVNEKLFF.

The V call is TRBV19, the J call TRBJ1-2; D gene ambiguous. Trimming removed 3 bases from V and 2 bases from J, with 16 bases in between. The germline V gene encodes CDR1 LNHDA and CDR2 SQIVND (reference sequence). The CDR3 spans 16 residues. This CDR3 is CASSMARPGRNYGYTF. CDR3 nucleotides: TGTGCCAGTAGTATGGCGCGGCCTGGTCGAAACTATGGCTACACCTTC.

CDR3 in amino acids: CASSLPGQGVWDTEAFF. The CDR3 DNA reads as TGTGCCAGCAGTTTACCGGGACAGGGGGTGTGGGACACTGAAGCTTTCTTT. This sequence joins TRBV28 and TRBJ1-1; 11 positions match TRBD1. Germline CDR1 is MDHEN and CDR2 is SYDVKM. J gave up 3 bases and V 2 bases, and 8 bases lay outside the gene matches. The CDR3 is 17 amino acids.

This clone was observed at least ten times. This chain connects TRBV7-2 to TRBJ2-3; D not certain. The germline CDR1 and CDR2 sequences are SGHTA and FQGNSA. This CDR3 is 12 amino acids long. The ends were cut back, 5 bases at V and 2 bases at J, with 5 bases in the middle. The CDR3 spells CASSPPTDTQYF. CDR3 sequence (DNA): TGTGCCAGCAGCCCACCCACAGATACGCAGTATTTT.

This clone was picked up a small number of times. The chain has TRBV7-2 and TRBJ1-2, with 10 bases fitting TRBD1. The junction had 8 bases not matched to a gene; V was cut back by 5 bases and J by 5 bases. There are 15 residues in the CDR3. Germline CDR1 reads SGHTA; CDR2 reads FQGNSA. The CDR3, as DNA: TGTGCCAGCAGCCCGTCGACAGGGGGCATTTATGGCTACACCTTC. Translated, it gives CASSPSTGGIYGYTF. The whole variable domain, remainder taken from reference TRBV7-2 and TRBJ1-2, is GAGVSQSPSNKVTEKGKDVELRCDPISGHTALYWYRQSLGQGLEFLIYFQGNSAPDKSGLPSDRFSAERTGGSVSTLTIQRTQQEDSAVYLCASSPSTGGIYGYTFGSGTRLTVV.

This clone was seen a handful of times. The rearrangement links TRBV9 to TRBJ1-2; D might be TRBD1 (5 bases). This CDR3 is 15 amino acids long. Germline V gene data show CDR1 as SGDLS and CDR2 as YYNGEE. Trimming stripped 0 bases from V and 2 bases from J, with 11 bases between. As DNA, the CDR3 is TGTGCCAGCAGCGTAGCTGGGCAGGGCAACTATGGCTACACCTTC. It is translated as CASSVAGQGNYGYTF. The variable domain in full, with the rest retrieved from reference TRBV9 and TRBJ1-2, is DSGVTQTPKHLITATGQRVTLRCSPRSGDLSVYWYQQSLDQGLQFLIQYYNGEERAKGNILERFSAQQFPDLHSELNLSSLELGDSALYFCASSVAGQGNYGYTFGSGTRLTVV.

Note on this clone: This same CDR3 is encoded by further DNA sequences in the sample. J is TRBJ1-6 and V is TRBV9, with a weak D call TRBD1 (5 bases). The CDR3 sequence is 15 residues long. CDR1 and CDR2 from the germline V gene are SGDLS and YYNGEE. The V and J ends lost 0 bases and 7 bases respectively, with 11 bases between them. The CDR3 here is CASSVEGAGNSPLHF. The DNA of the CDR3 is TGTGCCAGCAGCGTAGAAGGGGCCGGGAATTCACCCCTCCACTTT.

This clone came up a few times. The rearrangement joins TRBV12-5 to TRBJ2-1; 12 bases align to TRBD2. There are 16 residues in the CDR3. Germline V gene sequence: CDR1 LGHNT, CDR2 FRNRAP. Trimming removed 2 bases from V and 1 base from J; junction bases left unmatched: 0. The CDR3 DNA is TGTGCTAGTGGTTTGACTAGCGGGAGGTCCTACAATGAGCAGTTCTTC. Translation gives CASGLTSGRSYNEQFF.

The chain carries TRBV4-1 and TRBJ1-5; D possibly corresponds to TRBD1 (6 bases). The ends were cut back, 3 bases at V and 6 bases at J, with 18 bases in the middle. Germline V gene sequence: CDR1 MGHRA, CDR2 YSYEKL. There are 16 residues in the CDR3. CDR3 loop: CASSQWDNLNSQPQHF. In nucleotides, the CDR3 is TGCGCCAGCAGCCAGTGGGACAACCTCAATTCTCAGCCCCAGCATTTT.

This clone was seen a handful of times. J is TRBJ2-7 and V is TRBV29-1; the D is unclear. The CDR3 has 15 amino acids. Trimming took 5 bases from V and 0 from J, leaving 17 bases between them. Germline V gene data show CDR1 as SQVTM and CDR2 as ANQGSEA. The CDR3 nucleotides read TGCAGCGTTCTCCGAATCCTTGGACCCTCCTACGAGCAGTACTTC. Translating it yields CSVLRILGPSYEQYF.

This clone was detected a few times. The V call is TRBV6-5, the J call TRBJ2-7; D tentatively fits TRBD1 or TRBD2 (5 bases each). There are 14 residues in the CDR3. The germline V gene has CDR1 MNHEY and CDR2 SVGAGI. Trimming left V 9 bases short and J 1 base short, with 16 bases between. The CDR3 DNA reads TGTGCCAGTCAGAGGGACGGACGATCCTACGAGCAGTACTTC. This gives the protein CASQRDGRSYEQYF.

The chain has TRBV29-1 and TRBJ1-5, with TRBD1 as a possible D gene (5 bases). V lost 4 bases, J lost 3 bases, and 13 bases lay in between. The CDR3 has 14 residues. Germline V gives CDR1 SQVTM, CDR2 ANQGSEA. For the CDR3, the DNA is TGCAGCGTTGGCGGTAGCAGGGACAATCAGCCCCAGCATTTT. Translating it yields CSVGGSRDNQPQHF.

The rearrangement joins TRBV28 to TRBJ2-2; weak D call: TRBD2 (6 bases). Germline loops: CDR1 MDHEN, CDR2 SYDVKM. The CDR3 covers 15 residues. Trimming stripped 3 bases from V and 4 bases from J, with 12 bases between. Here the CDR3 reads CASSFPAGGTGELFF. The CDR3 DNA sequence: TGTGCCAGCAGTTTCCCCGCCGGGGGCACCGGGGAGCTGTTTTTT. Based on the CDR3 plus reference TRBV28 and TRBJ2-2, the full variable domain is DVKVTQSSRYLVKRTGEKVFLECVQDMDHENMFWYRQDPGLGLRLIYFSYDVKMKEKGDIPEGYSVSREKKERFSLILESASTNQTSMYLCASSFPAGGTGELFFGEGSRLTVL.